This TCR beta chain was sequenced for a study of regulatory T cells in long-lasting Graves disease. This clonotype has a count of ten or more. The antigen remains unidentified. Relying on iRepertoire HTBI primers and Arm-PCR of CDR3 regions, the team built TCR beta libraries. Using its own MiXCR run on the multiplex PCR reads, TCRdb lists one record per CDR3 protein. The sample shows 620,000 or so distinct CDR3 sequences, roughly 15% of them seen only once. Germline V gives CDR1 MDHEN, CDR2 SYDVKM. With 0 bases clipped from V and 7 bases from J, the junction kept 7 bases outside the gene matches. The CDR3 loop spans 15 amino acids. Findings and limits, study-wide: Persistent disease preferred TRBV28, TRBJ1-2 and TRBJ2-5.

Time point specified: newly diagnosed GD, antithyroid drugs for less than 3 months. Researchers made the TCR library from RNA that was extracted from PBMCs. These data were also reused for a study on T cells in Graves' hyperthyroidism and ophthalmopathy. In that study: HTBI primers were used for first-round RT-PCR of the TCR CDR3.

The chain couples TRBV28 to TRBJ1-2; TRBD1 matches at 8 bases. Sequenced material: peripheral blood mononuclear cells (PBMCs), taken at new diagnosis, from a patient treated with antithyroid drugs. This TCR was recovered from a woman younger than 45 with Graves disease. The CDR3 spells CASSLWGGDRGGYTF. The CDR3 bases are TGTGCCAGCAGTTTATGGGGTGGCGACAGGGGTGGCTACACCTTC.